The clone carrying this T cell receptor beta chain was detected a few times. The antigen is unknown. Trimming shortened V by 5 bases and J by 6 bases, and 19 bases separated the two germline ends. This CDR3 region has 15 residues. These data belong to a study of blood T cells in healthy people across ages. About the study: T cells yielded about one barcoded beta molecule per two cells through template switching. Regarding the study as a whole: CMV infection status of these donors was not known. Observed TCR beta diversity per million T cells went down as age went up. This fall followed a roughly linear course with age.

Combining a sample-barcoded 5' primer with a J-beta primer mix, a second PCR ran for roughly 7 to 11 cycles. One entry per CDR3 protein, called by TCRdb with MiXCR from the 5' RACE reads. This table has 1.5 million to 2 million distinct CDR3 sequences, roughly 32% appearing once. No fewer than 5.5 micrograms of total RNA were isolated from every sample. The TCR comes from a woman aged 25 to 45 in good health. What was sequenced was blood. V gene TRBV12-3 or TRBV12-4 combines with J gene TRBJ1-2; D remains unclear. The CDR3, as DNA: TGTGCCAGCAGTGCACCGATGGGCAGGATTCATGGCTACACCTTC. This encodes CASSAPMGRIHGYTF.